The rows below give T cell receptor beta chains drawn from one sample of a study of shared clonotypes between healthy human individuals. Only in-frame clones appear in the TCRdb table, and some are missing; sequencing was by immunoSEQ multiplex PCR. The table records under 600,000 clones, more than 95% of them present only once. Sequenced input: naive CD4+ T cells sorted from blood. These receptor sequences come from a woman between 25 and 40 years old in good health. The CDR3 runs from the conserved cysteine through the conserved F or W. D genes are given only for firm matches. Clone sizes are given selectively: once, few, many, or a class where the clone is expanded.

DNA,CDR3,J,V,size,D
TGTGCCAGCAGCCACGGACTAGCGGGGTCGGATACGCAGTATTTT,CASSHGLAGSDTQYF,TRBJ2-3,TRBV5-8,-,TRBD2
TGTGCCAGCAGTGAAAGGTACGAGCAGTACTTC,CASSERYEQYF,TRBJ2-7,TRBV6-1,-,-
TGTGCCAGCAGCCTGGACAGGACGGGGAATCAGCCCCAGCATTTT,CASSLDRTGNQPQHF,TRBJ1-5,TRBV6-5,-,TRBD1
TGTGCCAGCTTGGCGCTGGATCAGGGGCACGAGCAGTACTTC,CASLALDQGHEQYF,TRBJ2-7,TRBV2,-,-
TGTGCCAGCAGTTTGGCGGGGTCCTACGAGCAGTACTTC,CASSLAGSYEQYF,TRBJ2-7,TRBV6-6,-,-
TGTGCCACCAGCAGGGGCGGACAGTCAGCTAACTATGGCTACACCTTC,CATSRGGQSANYGYTF,TRBJ1-2,TRBV15,-,-
TGTGCCTGGAGTGTAGACGCCTTCTACAATGAGCAGTTCTTC,CAWSVDAFYNEQFF,TRBJ2-1,TRBV30,-,-
TGTGCCAGCGAGCCGGGACAGGGGCACTACGAGCAGTACTTC,CASEPGQGHYEQYF,TRBJ2-7,TRBV28,-,TRBD1
TGTGCCAGCAGCTCCCGAGGGGAGCAGTTCTTC,CASSSRGEQFF,TRBJ2-1,TRBV7-6,-,-
TGTGCCAGTAGTAATGGTGAGGGGCAGCCCCAGCATTTT,CASSNGEGQPQHF,TRBJ1-5,TRBV19,-,-
TGTGCCAGCAGTGACCTTACAGGGGCGAGCAATCAGCCCCAGCATTTT,CASSDLTGASNQPQHF,TRBJ1-5,TRBV6-4,once,TRBD1
TGTGCCAGCAGCTTAGAGACCGGGACAGTGGAGTTCTTC,CASSLETGTVEFF,TRBJ2-1,TRBV7-9,-,TRBD1
TGCGCCAGCAGCTTGCCCTTCGGACGCGGCGGAACTAGCACAGATACGCAGTATTTT,CASSLPFGRGGTSTDTQYF,TRBJ2-3,TRBV5-1,-,-
TGTGCCAGCAGCGGCGGGGGGCCAGATACGCAGTATTTT,CASSGGGPDTQYF,TRBJ2-3,TRBV7-7,-,TRBD2
TGTGCCAGCAGCTTCCTGAGGGACAGGGGGCCGAGAGGAGAAAAACTGTTTTTT,CASSFLRDRGPRGEKLFF,TRBJ1-4,TRBV7-9,-,TRBD1
TGTGCCAGTACACCAGACAGACTGAACACTGAAGCTTTCTTT,CASTPDRLNTEAFF,TRBJ1-1,TRBV19,-,-
TGTGCCAGCAGCAGGGATGGGACACAGAACACTGAAGCTTTCTTT,CASSRDGTQNTEAFF,TRBJ1-1,TRBV6-6,-,-
TGCAGCGTTGAACTTCCCTTTCAGGGGGTGATATTAGGTCAAGAGACCCAGTACTTC,CSVELPFQGVILGQETQYF,TRBJ2-5,TRBV29-1,-,TRBD1
TGTGCCAGCAGCGTAGCGGGACTAGCGTTGGCAGATACGCAGTATTTT,CASSVAGLALADTQYF,TRBJ2-3,TRBV9,-,TRBD2
TGTGCCAGCAGCCCGTACCCCGCCCCGCAGGGTGGGGGCACTGAAGCTTTCTTT,CASSPYPAPQGGGTEAFF,TRBJ1-1,TRBV21-1,-,-
TGCAGCGTCGGTGGGCTAGCGGGAGGGCGTCGTACAGATACGCAGTATTTT,CSVGGLAGGRRTDTQYF,TRBJ2-3,TRBV29-1,-,TRBD2
TGTGCCAGCAGACGAACCGGGACAGCTCTATGGGGCTACACCTTC,CASRRTGTALWGYTF,TRBJ1-2,TRBV2,-,TRBD1
TGTGCCAGCAGTGGGGAGAGGGGTTCACCCCTCCACTTT,CASSGERGSPLHF,TRBJ1-6,TRBV6-5,-,-
TGCAGCGTTGAACCCCCAGGGGCAGATACGCAGTATTTT,CSVEPPGADTQYF,TRBJ2-3,TRBV29-1,-,-
TGTGCCAGCAGTTCTCCGGGACTAGCGGGAGGGCCAGGTACGCAGTATTTT,CASSSPGLAGGPGTQYF,TRBJ2-3,TRBV27,-,TRBD2
TGCGCCAGCAGCCAACCGGGACAGGGGGCCGAGCAGTACTTC,CASSQPGQGAEQYF,TRBJ2-7,TRBV4-1,-,TRBD1
TGCGCCAGCAGTGAGGAGGTCTACACCGGGGAGCTGTTTTTT,CASSEEVYTGELFF,TRBJ2-2,TRBV10-1,-,-
TGTGCCAGTAGTATAAGACCCGGACCAGGCACTGAAGCTTTCTTT,CASSIRPGPGTEAFF,TRBJ1-1,TRBV19,-,-
TGTGCCAGCAGCACGCTGACAGGGGGGAATCAGCCCCAGCATTTT,CASSTLTGGNQPQHF,TRBJ1-5,TRBV5-6,-,TRBD1
TGTGCCAGCAGCTTGAATCGACAGGAGATAAACACCGGGGAGCTGTTTTTT,CASSLNRQEINTGELFF,TRBJ2-2,TRBV5-6,-,-
TGTGCCAGCAGTTTATCCCCCTTGACAGGCTTACGTTATGGCTACACCTTC,CASSLSPLTGLRYGYTF,TRBJ1-2,TRBV27,-,-
TGTGCCAGCAGCTCGCGGACAGGGGAGAGTGAGCAGTTCTTC,CASSSRTGESEQFF,TRBJ2-1,TRBV11-3,-,TRBD1
TGCGCCAGCAGCTTGGGGCAGGAGGGGGCCGAGCAGTACTTC,CASSLGQEGAEQYF,TRBJ2-7,TRBV5-1,-,-
TGTGCCAGCAGTCGGCTCGAGCAGTACTTC,CASSRLEQYF,TRBJ2-7,TRBV2,-,-
TGCGCCAGCAGTGGGACGACAGGGACGGCAGATACGCAGTATTTT,CASSGTTGTADTQYF,TRBJ2-3,TRBV10-1,-,TRBD1
TGTGCCAGCCGGGCTGCGTACAATGAGCAGTTCTTC,CASRAAYNEQFF,TRBJ2-1,TRBV11-1,-,-
TGTGCCAGCAGTTATGGCGCGGGCCCCCGGTATGAGCAGTTCTTC,CASSYGAGPRYEQFF,TRBJ2-1,TRBV6-5,-,-
TGTGCCAGCAGCCGACAGGGGACTGGGGCCAACGTCCTGACTTTC,CASSRQGTGANVLTF,TRBJ2-6,TRBV14,-,TRBD1
TGTGCCAGTAGTATGGAAGGTTTCACAGATACGCAGTATTTT,CASSMEGFTDTQYF,TRBJ2-3,TRBV19,once,-
TGTGCCAGCGGAAAGGGACAGATTACGTGGGGGGCCAACGTCCTGACTTTC,CASGKGQITWGANVLTF,TRBJ2-6,TRBV5-4,-,TRBD1
TGTGCCAGCAGGGGGTGGGTTGCTGGAAACACCATATATTTT,CASRGWVAGNTIYF,TRBJ1-3,TRBV6-1,-,-
TGTGCCAGCAGTGACAAGTACGAGCAGTACTTC,CASSDKYEQYF,TRBJ2-7,TRBV2,-,-
TGTGCCAGCAGCTTGAGGCGGACCGCGAACACTGAAGCTTTCTTT,CASSLRRTANTEAFF,TRBJ1-1,TRBV4-2,-,-
TGTGCCAGCAGTACACAGGGGTCCTATAATTCACCCCTCCACTTT,CASSTQGSYNSPLHF,TRBJ1-6,TRBV28,-,TRBD1
TGTGCCACCACCCCTAGCGGGAGGGCGTTAAATGAGCAGTTCTTC,CATTPSGRALNEQFF,TRBJ2-1,TRBV15,-,TRBD2
TGTGCCAGCAGCGTAGAGACAGCGTCTACCCTCCACTTT,CASSVETASTLHF,TRBJ1-6,TRBV9,-,-
TGTGCCAGCAATGACCGACAAGGCTCATACGAGCAGTACTTC,CASNDRQGSYEQYF,TRBJ2-7,TRBV2,-,-
TGTGCCAGCAGCCGTAACTCGGGGGCGACTGAAGCTTTCTTT,CASSRNSGATEAFF,TRBJ1-1,TRBV27,-,-
TGTGCCAGTAGAAGGACTAGCGGGAATAGCGACGAGCAGTACTTC,CASRRTSGNSDEQYF,TRBJ2-7,TRBV19,-,TRBD2
TGTGCCAGCAGCTTGGGGAGGGCCAGCACAGATACGCAGTATTTT,CASSLGRASTDTQYF,TRBJ2-3,TRBV5-4,-,-
TGTGCCAGCAGCTTATCGGGGAGCAATCAGCCCCAGCATTTT,CASSLSGSNQPQHF,TRBJ1-5,TRBV11-2,-,-
TGTGCCAGCAGTCCGCGGGGACAGGGGTCTGCTAATGAAAAACTGTTTTTT,CASSPRGQGSANEKLFF,TRBJ1-4,TRBV27,-,TRBD1
TGCGCCAGCAGCCTAAGGGTGTCCGCTGGTTACGAGCAGTACTTC,CASSLRVSAGYEQYF,TRBJ2-7,TRBV4-1,-,-
TGTGCCAGCAGCGTAACGGGACAGGGAGGATCACCCCTCCACTTT,CASSVTGQGGSPLHF,TRBJ1-6,TRBV7-6,once,TRBD1
TGTGCCAGCAGTGAAGCTGGTGGCAGGGCCAATCAGCCCCAGCATTTT,CASSEAGGRANQPQHF,TRBJ1-5,TRBV2,-,-
TGTGCCAGCAGGGAGGGACACCTGCCCCAGCATTTT,CASREGHLPQHF,TRBJ1-5,TRBV6-6,-,-
TGTGCCAGCAGCACCGGGGTGCCATTGGGGGAGCTGTTTTTT,CASSTGVPLGELFF,TRBJ2-2,TRBV28,-,-
TGCGCCAGCAGAGTAGGAACGGCTGCAACTAATGAAAAACTGTTTTTT,CASRVGTAATNEKLFF,TRBJ1-4,TRBV10-1,-,-
TGTGCCAGCAGTTATGGGGGGACTAGCAGCTACGAGCAGTACTTC,CASSYGGTSSYEQYF,TRBJ2-7,TRBV6-5,-,TRBD2